This T cell receptor (beta chain) was recovered during a study of CD8+ T cells in alopecia areata. Findings and limits, study-wide: Tofacitinib delivered significant drops in scalp clonality and in expanded CD8+ clones among the top 100. It was observed that many expanded lesional clones persisted in scalp and blood during tofacitinib.

In the case of this clone: Its antigen is unknown.

V lost 6 bases to trimming and J lost 8 bases; unmatched junction nucleotides: 4. This CDR3 comprises 12 residues. Germline CDR1 SGHTA, CDR2 FQGNSA. Stated treatment: oral pan-JAK inhibitor, 5-10 mg twice daily. Once RNA had been extracted, it was reverse transcribed into cDNA to act as the sequencing template. Clones were read by immunoSEQ multiplex PCR, and TCRdb kept only the in-frame ones, dropping some. The table includes around 120,000 clones, over 60% detected once. This rearrangement joins TRBV7-2 to TRBJ2-1; 7 nucleotides line up with TRBD2. The sample here was CD4+ T cells sorted from blood, taken at week 4, from a patient treated with tofacitinib. This receptor was taken from a human donor with alopecia areata. DNA of the CDR3: TGTGCCAGCAGTGTAACTAGCGATGAGCAGTTCTTC. This gives the protein CASSVTSDEQFF.